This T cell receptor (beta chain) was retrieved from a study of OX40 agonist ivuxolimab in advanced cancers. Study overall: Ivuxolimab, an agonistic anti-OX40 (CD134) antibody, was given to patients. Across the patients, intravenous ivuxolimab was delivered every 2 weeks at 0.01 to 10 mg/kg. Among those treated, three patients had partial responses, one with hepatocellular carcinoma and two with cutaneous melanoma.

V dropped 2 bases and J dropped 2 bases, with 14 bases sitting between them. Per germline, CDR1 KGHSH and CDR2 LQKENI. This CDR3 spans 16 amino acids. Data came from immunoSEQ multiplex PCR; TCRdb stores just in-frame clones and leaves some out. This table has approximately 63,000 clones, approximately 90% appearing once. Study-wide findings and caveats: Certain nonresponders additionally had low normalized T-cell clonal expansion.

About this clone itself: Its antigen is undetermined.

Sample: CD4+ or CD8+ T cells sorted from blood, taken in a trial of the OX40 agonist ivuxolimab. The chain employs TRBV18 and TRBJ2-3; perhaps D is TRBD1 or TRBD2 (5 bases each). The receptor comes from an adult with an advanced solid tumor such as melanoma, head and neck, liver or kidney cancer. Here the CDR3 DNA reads TGTGCCAGCTCACCAATGGGACCCGGTCCCACAGATACGCAGTATTTT. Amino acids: CASSPMGPGPTDTQYF.